Listed below are T cell receptor beta chains from one sample, sequenced in a study of regulatory T cells in long-lasting Graves disease. TCRdb recomputed calls from the multiplex PCR reads with MiXCR, one row per CDR3 protein. The data show 510,000 or so distinct CDR3 sequences, around 12% seen once. The sample was also linked to a second study, of T cells in Graves' hyperthyroidism and ophthalmopathy.

Sequenced here: peripheral blood mononuclear cells (PBMCs), sampled at new diagnosis, from a patient treated with antithyroid drugs. The receptors were sampled from a woman younger than 45 with Graves disease. Both conserved end residues are part of each CDR3. The D gene is left open where the match is weak. Clone size is given for some rows only: seen once, a few or many times, or a class if the clone is expanded.

V	J	size	D	CDR3	DNA
TRBV19	TRBJ2-7	few	TRBD1	CASSSWGQGGRSYEQYF	TGTGCCAGTAGTAGCTGGGGACAGGGAGGGCGCTCCTACGAGCAGTACTTC
TRBV28	TRBJ1-6	NA	NA	CASSLPVRSGALSSYNSPLHF	TGTGCCAGCAGTTTACCCGTAAGATCGGGGGCCTTGAGCTCCTATAATTCACCCCTCCACTTT
TRBV6-9	TRBJ2-1	NA	TRBD2	CASSYSQIGLVGQFF	TGTGCCAGCAGTTACTCACAGATAGGACTAGTAGGGCAGTTCTTC
TRBV5-1	TRBJ2-1	NA	TRBD1	CASSSGTGGWNEQFF	TGCGCCAGCAGTTCCGGGACAGGGGGATGGAATGAGCAGTTCTTC
TRBV20-1	TRBJ2-2	NA	TRBD1	CSAPGTDPTGELFF	TGCAGTGCACCCGGGACAGATCCAACCGGGGAGCTGTTTTTT
TRBV5-8	TRBJ2-7	many	NA	CASRSTGTYEQYF	TGTGCCAGCAGATCAACAGGGACCTACGAGCAGTACTTC
TRBV7-9	TRBJ2-2	NA	NA	CASSLFPGSATGELFF	TGTGCCAGCAGCTTGTTTCCGGGGTCGGCCACCGGGGAGCTGTTTTTT
TRBV2	TRBJ1-5	many	NA	CASSEQGIDNQPQHF	TGTGCCAGCAGCGAACAGGGAATTGACAATCAGCCCCAGCATTTT
TRBV4-2	TRBJ2-1	few	TRBD2	CASSHPSSGSSYNEQFF	TGTGCCAGCAGCCATCCATCTAGCGGGAGTTCCTACAATGAGCAGTTCTTC
TRBV29-1	TRBJ1-1	NA	TRBD1	CSASDRGSEAFF	TGCAGCGCGTCAGACAGGGGGAGTGAAGCTTTCTTT
TRBV15	TRBJ2-6	many	NA	CATSEGISGANVLTF	TGTGCCACCAGCGAGGGTATCTCTGGGGCCAACGTCCTGACTTTC
TRBV2	TRBJ2-5	many	TRBD2	CASGTIETQYF	TGTGCCAGCGGGACTATAGAGACCCAGTACTTC
TRBV6-2/TRBV6-3	TRBJ2-3	many	NA	CASSHATPPDTQYF	TGTGCCAGCAGTCACGCAACCCCGCCAGATACGCAGTATTTT
TRBV18	TRBJ1-1	many	NA	CASSYRVNTEAFF	TGTGCCAGCTCTTACAGGGTTAACACTGAAGCTTTCTTT
TRBV7-2	TRBJ2-1	NA	TRBD2	CASSPELAGGSYEQFF	TGTGCCAGCAGCCCAGAACTAGCGGGAGGATCCTACGAGCAGTTCTTC
TRBV2	TRBJ2-7	many	NA	CASSEARWTDLYEQYF	TGTGCCAGCAGTGAAGCTAGGTGGACGGACCTCTACGAGCAGTACTTC
TRBV7-9	TRBJ2-7	few	NA	CASSLGSFYDYEQYF	TGTGCCAGCAGCTTGGGTAGCTTTTACGACTACGAGCAGTACTTC
TRBV18	TRBJ2-1	many	NA	CASSTDSYGEQFF	TGTGCCAGCTCAACGGACAGTTACGGTGAGCAGTTCTTC
TRBV11-2	TRBJ1-1	NA	TRBD1	CASSSGQARLNTEAFF	TGTGCCAGCAGCTCTGGACAGGCGCGTTTGAACACTGAAGCTTTCTTT
TRBV29-1	TRBJ1-3	NA	TRBD1	CSARTGLGNTIYF	TGCAGCGCTCGGACAGGGTTGGGAAACACCATATATTTT
TRBV19	TRBJ1-4	many	NA	CASSTRTSPNEKLFF	TGTGCCAGTAGTACCCGGACGTCTCCTAATGAAAAACTGTTTTTT
TRBV11-3	TRBJ2-2	many	NA	CASSPPTGELFF	TGTGCCAGCAGCCCACCCACCGGGGAGCTGTTTTTT
TRBV18	TRBJ1-1	NA	NA	CASSPERRGMNTEAFF	TGTGCCAGCTCACCTGAGCGTAGGGGGATGAACACTGAAGCTTTCTTT
TRBV20-1	TRBJ1-2	NA	NA	CSASGGGNYGYTF	TGCAGTGCTAGTGGTGGGGGGAACTATGGCTACACCTTC
TRBV20-1	TRBJ2-3	many	NA	CSARESRGTDTQYF	TGCAGTGCTAGAGAGTCGCGGGGCACAGATACGCAGTATTTT
TRBV4-2	TRBJ2-6	NA	NA	CASSQVSGANVLTF	TGTGCCAGCAGCCAAGTAAGCGGGGCCAACGTCCTGACTTTC
TRBV5-6	TRBJ2-7	few	NA	CASSTIDRATSRYEQYF	TGTGCCAGCAGCACAATCGACCGGGCCACCTCGCGGTACGAGCAGTACTTC
TRBV2	TRBJ1-1	many	NA	CASSGRVGVTEAFF	TGTGCCAGCAGTGGGCGGGTAGGGGTGACTGAAGCTTTCTTT
TRBV12-3/TRBV12-4	TRBJ2-5	many	NA	CASSFRETQYF	TGTGCCAGCAGTTTTCGGGAGACCCAGTACTTC
TRBV30	TRBJ2-1	many	NA	CAWSRGGYEQFF	TGTGCCTGGAGCAGAGGCGGGTATGAGCAGTTCTTC
TRBV4-1	TRBJ2-7	many	NA	CASSQGWGEDEQYF	TGCGCCAGCAGCCAAGGGTGGGGGGAGGACGAGCAGTACTTC
TRBV15	TRBJ1-4	NA	NA	CATSRDGNNEKLFF	TGTGCCACCAGCAGGGACGGTAATAATGAAAAACTGTTTTTT
TRBV5-6	TRBJ2-7	few	NA	CASSLEGGLYEQYF	TGTGCCAGCAGCTTAGAGGGGGGCCTCTACGAGCAGTACTTC
TRBV24-1	TRBJ2-2	many	NA	CATSFSLPGELFF	TGTGCCACCAGTTTTTCCCTTCCCGGGGAGCTGTTTTTT
TRBV5-1	TRBJ2-3	many	TRBD2	CASSFRTSGFTDTQYF	TGCGCCAGCAGCTTCCGGACTAGCGGGTTCACAGATACGCAGTATTTT
TRBV6-1	TRBJ2-7	NA	NA	CASSEGGLNEQYF	TGTGCCAGCAGTGAAGGGGGTCTTAACGAGCAGTACTTC
TRBV27	TRBJ2-1	many	TRBD2	CASSESGRWWEQFF	TGTGCCAGCAGTGAAAGCGGGAGGTGGTGGGAGCAGTTCTTC
TRBV11-3	TRBJ2-1	many	NA	CASTPQVSYNEQFF	TGTGCCAGCACGCCCCAGGTCTCCTACAATGAGCAGTTCTTC
TRBV2	TRBJ2-1	many	NA	CASSGVRGRNEQFF	TGTGCCAGCAGCGGGGTAAGAGGCCGCAATGAGCAGTTCTTC
TRBV18	TRBJ1-4	many	TRBD1	CASSPFRGLEKLFF	TGTGCCAGCTCACCATTCAGGGGGCTTGAAAAACTGTTTTTT
TRBV29-1	TRBJ1-1	many	NA	CSVAGRGMNTEAFF	TGCAGCGTTGCGGGGCGGGGGATGAACACTGAAGCTTTCTTT
TRBV10-3	TRBJ1-2	many	TRBD1	CAISTGTDGYTF	TGTGCCATCAGTACCGGGACAGACGGCTACACCTTC
TRBV10-3	TRBJ2-1	NA	TRBD2	CAISTSGGYNEQFF	TGTGCCATCAGTACTAGCGGGGGGTACAATGAGCAGTTCTTC
TRBV20-1	TRBJ2-1	many	TRBD2	CSVAGTSGSNEQFF	TGCAGTGTAGCCGGGACTAGCGGGAGTAATGAGCAGTTCTTC
TRBV6-2/TRBV6-3	TRBJ1-1	NA	NA	CASSYLREGNTEAFF	TGTGCCAGCAGTTACCTCCGGGAGGGGAACACTGAAGCTTTCTTT
TRBV7-2	TRBJ2-5	many	NA	CASSLPGAGETQYF	TGTGCCAGCAGCTTACCGGGTGCGGGAGAGACCCAGTACTTC
TRBV30	TRBJ1-2	many	NA	CAWSSGANYGYTF	TGTGCCTGGAGCTCAGGGGCCAACTATGGCTACACCTTC
TRBV6-2/TRBV6-3	TRBJ2-7	many	NA	CASNTGVLYEQYF	TGTGCCAGCAATACAGGAGTTTTATACGAGCAGTACTTC
TRBV29-1	TRBJ1-1	many	NA	CSVEDTGQHEAFF	TGCAGCGTTGAAGACACCGGACAGCACGAAGCTTTCTTT
TRBV6-2/TRBV6-3	TRBJ2-2	NA	TRBD1	CASRTGQGNTGELFF	TGTGCCAGCAGGACCGGACAGGGGAACACCGGGGAGCTGTTTTTT